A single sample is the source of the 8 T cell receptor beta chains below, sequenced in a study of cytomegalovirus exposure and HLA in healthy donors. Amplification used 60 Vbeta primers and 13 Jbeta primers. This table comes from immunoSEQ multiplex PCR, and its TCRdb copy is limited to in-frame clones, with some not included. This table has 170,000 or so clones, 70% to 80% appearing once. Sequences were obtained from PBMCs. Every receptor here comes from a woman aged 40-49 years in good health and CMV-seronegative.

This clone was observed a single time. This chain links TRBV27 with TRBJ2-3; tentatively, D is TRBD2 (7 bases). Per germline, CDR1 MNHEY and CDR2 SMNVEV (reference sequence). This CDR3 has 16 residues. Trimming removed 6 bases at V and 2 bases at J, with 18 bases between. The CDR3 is CASRSTRGANTDTQYF. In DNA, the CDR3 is TGTGCCAGCAGGTCCACTCGGGGGGCCAACACAGATACGCAGTATTTT.

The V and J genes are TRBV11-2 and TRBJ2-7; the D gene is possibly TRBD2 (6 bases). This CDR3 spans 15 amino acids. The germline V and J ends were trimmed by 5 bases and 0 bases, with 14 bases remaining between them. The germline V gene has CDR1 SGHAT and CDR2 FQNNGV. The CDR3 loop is CASSHGTQSSYEQYF. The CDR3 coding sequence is TGTGCCAGCAGCCACGGGACTCAGAGCTCCTACGAGCAGTACTTC.

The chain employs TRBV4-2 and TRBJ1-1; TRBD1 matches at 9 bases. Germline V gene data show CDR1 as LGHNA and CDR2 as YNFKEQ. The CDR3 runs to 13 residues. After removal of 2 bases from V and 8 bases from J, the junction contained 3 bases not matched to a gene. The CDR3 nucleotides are TGTGCCAGCAGCCAAAATGGACAGGGGGAAGCTTTCTTT. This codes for CASSQNGQGEAFF.

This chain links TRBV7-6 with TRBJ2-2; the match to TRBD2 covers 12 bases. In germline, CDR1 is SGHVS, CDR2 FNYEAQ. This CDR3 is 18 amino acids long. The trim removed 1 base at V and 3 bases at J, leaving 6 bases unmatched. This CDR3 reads CASSLGLAGGFDTGELFF. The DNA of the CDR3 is TGTGCCAGCAGCTTAGGGCTAGCGGGAGGGTTCGACACCGGGGAGCTGTTTTTT.

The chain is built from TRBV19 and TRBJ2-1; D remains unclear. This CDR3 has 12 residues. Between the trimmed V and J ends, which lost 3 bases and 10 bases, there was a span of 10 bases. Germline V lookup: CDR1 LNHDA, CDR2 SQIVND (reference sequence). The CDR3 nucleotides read TGTGCCAGTAGTATCCAGCGAAACGAGCAGTTCTTC. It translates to CASSIQRNEQFF. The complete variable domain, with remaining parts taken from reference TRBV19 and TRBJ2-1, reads DGGITQSPKYLFRKEGQNVTLSCEQNLNHDAMYWYRQDPGQGLRLIYYSQIVNDFQKGDIAEGYSVSREKKESFPLTVTSAQKNPTAFYLCASSIQRNEQFFGPGTRLTVL.

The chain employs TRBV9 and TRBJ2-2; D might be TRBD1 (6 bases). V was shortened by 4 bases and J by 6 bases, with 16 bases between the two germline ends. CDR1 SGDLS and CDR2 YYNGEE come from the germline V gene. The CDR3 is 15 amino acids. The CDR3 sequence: CASSQIQSGAGELFF. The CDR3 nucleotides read TGTGCCAGCAGCCAAATTCAATCAGGGGCCGGGGAGCTGTTTTTT.

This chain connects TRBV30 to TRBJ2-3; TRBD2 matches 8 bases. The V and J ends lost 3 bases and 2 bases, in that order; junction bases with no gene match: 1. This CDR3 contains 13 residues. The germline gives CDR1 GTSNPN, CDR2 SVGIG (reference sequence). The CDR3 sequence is CAWSGGDTDTQYF. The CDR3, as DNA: TGTGCCTGGAGCGGGGGGGACACAGATACGCAGTATTTT.

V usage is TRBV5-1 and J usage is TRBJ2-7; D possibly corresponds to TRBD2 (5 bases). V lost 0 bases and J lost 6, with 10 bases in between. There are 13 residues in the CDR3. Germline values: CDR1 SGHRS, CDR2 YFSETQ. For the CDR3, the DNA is TGCGCCAGCAGCTTGGACGGGGTGAGCGAGCAGTACTTC. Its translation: CASSLDGVSEQYF. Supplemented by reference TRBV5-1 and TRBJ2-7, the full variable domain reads KAGVTQTPRYLIKTRGQQVTLSCSPISGHRSVSWYQQTPGQGLQFLFEYFSETQRNKGNFPGRFSGRQFSNSRSEMNVSTLELGDSALYLCASSLDGVSEQYFGPGTRLTVT.